Following are 27 T cell receptor beta chains from one sample sequenced in a study of vaccination and CD4 T cells after COVID-19. An Oncomine TCR Beta short-read assay was used to sequence the DNA from cultured CD4+ T cells. Via MiXCR, TCRdb re-called the PCR reads, giving one row per CDR3 protein. The repertoire holds 15,000 or so distinct CDR3 sequences, with approximately 38% as singletons. Treatment in this sample: approximately 9-day PBMC culture with coronavirus spike peptide pools or control peptides (ViraFEST assay). These receptors' antigens are unknown. Material for sequencing was CD4+ T cells from blood, cultured in vitro. These receptors were taken from a human donor who had recovered from COVID-19.

By share of the sample, this clonotype is medium-sized (0.01 to 0.1%). The chain links TRBV7-2 to TRBJ2-5; TRBD2 matches at 9 bases. CDR1 and CDR2 from the germline V gene are SGHTA and FQGNSA. The CDR3 totals 19 residues. V lost 0 bases, J lost 0 bases, and 11 bases stayed unmatched. The CDR3 reads CASSLARSLAGAYQETQYF. CDR3 sequence (DNA): TGTGCCAGCAGCTTAGCTAGAAGTTTAGCGGGGGCGTACCAAGAGACCCAGTACTTC.

This clonotype occurred a few times. The V call is TRBV5-1, the J call TRBJ2-7; D is uncertain. Trimming pared 2 bases from V and 3 bases from J, leaving 9 bases between. This CDR3 is built from 13 residues. Per germline, CDR1 SGHRS and CDR2 YFSETQ. DNA for the CDR3: TGCGCCAGCAGCTTACCTCTGGGCTACGAGCAGTACTTC. Residues: CASSLPLGYEQYF.

V usage is TRBV19 and J usage is TRBJ2-5, with D hard to call. Germline CDR1 LNHDA, CDR2 SQIVND (reference sequence). The germline V and J ends were trimmed by 5 bases and 1 base, with 5 bases remaining between them. The CDR3 is made up of 12 amino acids. As DNA, the CDR3 is TGTGCCAGTAGTTCCAGCCAAGAGACCCAGTACTTC. Protein: CASSSSQETQYF.

The chain is built from TRBV7-2 and TRBJ2-3; 9 bases are a match to TRBD2. The V gene's germline CDR1 is SGHTA and CDR2 FQGNSA. V lost 5 bases and J lost 3; bases outside the gene matches: 6. The CDR3 is 15 residues long. The DNA for the CDR3 is TGTGCCAGCAGCACCAGGAGCGGGAGGACAGATACGCAGTATTTT. Protein: CASSTRSGRTDTQYF.

This rearrangement joins TRBV6-2 or TRBV6-3 to TRBJ2-7; 11 nucleotides align to TRBD1. The germline V gene has CDR1 MNHEY and CDR2 SVGEGT. With 6 bases clipped from V and 2 bases from J, the junction kept 6 bases outside the gene matches. This CDR3 comprises 15 residues. CDR3 in amino acids: CASSQPGQGAYEQYF. CDR3 bases: TGTGCCAGCAGCCAGCCGGGACAGGGGGCCTACGAGCAGTACTTC.

This clonotype was observed a handful of times. The V call is TRBV7-8, the J call TRBJ2-1; no clear D gene. V shed 1 base and J shed 6 bases, with 10 bases lying between them. This CDR3 spans 14 amino acids. Germline V gives CDR1 SGHVS, CDR2 FQNEAQ. The CDR3 coding sequence is TGTGCCAGCAGCTTAGGGCACTCGAGCAATGAGCAGTTCTTC. Its protein is CASSLGHSSNEQFF.

In its sample, this clonotype was seen a few times. The gene calls are TRBV19 and TRBJ2-5, with 11 bases aligning to TRBD2. Germline V CDR1 and CDR2: LNHDA, SQIVND (reference sequence). J gave up 4 bases and V 2 bases, and 3 bases lay outside the gene matches. The CDR3 is 15 residues long. CDR3 DNA: TGTGCCAGTAGTATAACTAGCGGGAGAGGAGAGACCCAGTACTTC. This codes for CASSITSGRGETQYF.

This chain uses TRBV7-9 with TRBJ1-4, with 7 bases matching TRBD1. J gave up 6 bases and V 5 bases, and 0 bases lay outside the gene matches. Looked up from germline, CDR1 is SEHNR and CDR2 is FQNEAQ (reference sequence). The CDR3 extends over 12 amino acids. The CDR3 region has the DNA TGTGCCAGCAGCGGGACAGATGAAAAACTGTTTTTT. It encodes CASSGTDEKLFF. The variable domain in full, completed from reference TRBV7-9 and TRBJ1-4, reads DTGVSQNPRHKITKRGQNVTFRCDPISEHNRLYWYRQTLGQGPEFLTYFQNEAQLEKSRLLSDRFSAERPKGSFSTLEIQRTEQGDSAMYLCASSGTDEKLFFGSGTQLSVL.

The chain uses TRBV12-3 or TRBV12-4 and TRBJ2-1; a weak D match, TRBD2 (5 bases). V lost 3 bases, J lost 9 bases, and 21 bases lay in between. The CDR3 has 16 amino acids. The CDR3 DNA is TGTGCCAGCAGTTTTCTCGGGAAACGGATGGGTGGTGAGCAGTTCTTC. Amino acids: CASSFLGKRMGGEQFF.

The chain employs TRBV6-2 or TRBV6-3 and TRBJ1-5, with D possibly being TRBD1 (6 bases). The CDR3 length is 17 residues. CDR1 is MNHEY, CDR2 SVGEGT, per germline. The germline V and J ends were trimmed by 8 bases and 12 bases, with 32 bases remaining between them. This chain's CDR3 is CASGRGRLDSPTWVQHF. CDR3 in DNA: TGTGCCAGCGGCCGGGGTAGGCTGGACAGCCCAACATGGGTCCAGCATTTT.

Comments on this clonotype: An end of the junction does not agree with germline; a read error may underlie this. The chain has TRBV27 and TRBJ2-2; TRBD1 agrees at 10 bases. Germline V CDR1 and CDR2: MNHEY, SMNVEV (reference sequence). This CDR3 contains 16 residues. The CDR3 DNA is TGTGCCAGCAGTATATCCGGGACAGGGGTGAGCGGGGAGCTGTTTTTT. This encodes CASSISGTGVSGELFF.

By share of the sample, this clonotype is medium-sized. J is TRBJ1-2 and V is TRBV27; D is ambiguous. Germline loops: CDR1 MNHEY, CDR2 SMNVEV (reference sequence). V lost 0 bases and J lost 5, with 13 bases in between. The CDR3 loop spans 15 amino acids. The CDR3 sequence: CASSLSPGAPYGYTF. CDR3 sequence (DNA): TGTGCCAGCAGTTTATCCCCCGGAGCGCCATATGGCTACACCTTC.

The chain has TRBV20-1 and TRBJ2-1; weak D call: TRBD2 (5 bases). Germline V gene lookup returns CDR1 DFQATT and CDR2 SNEGSKA (reference sequence). This CDR3 is 14 amino acids long. CDR3 sequence (DNA): TGCTCCACTGCCGGGGTCGGCTCCTACAATGAGCAGTTCTTC. Its translation is CSTAGVGSYNEQFF.

This clonotype was recorded a few times. The chain couples TRBV27 to TRBJ2-5; D unresolved. CDR1 is MNHEY, CDR2 SMNVEV, per germline (reference sequence). The CDR3 contains 14 residues. V gave up 7 bases and J gave up 4 bases, with 16 bases separating them. The CDR3 reads CASTPRGRAETQYF. The CDR3 DNA reads as TGTGCCAGCACCCCCCGAGGCCGAGCAGAGACCCAGTACTTC.

This clonotype turned up a few times. The chain links TRBV7-9 to TRBJ1-2; no clear D gene. CDR1 SEHNR and CDR2 FQNEAQ come from the germline V gene (reference sequence). Trimming took 1 base from V and 4 from J, leaving 10 bases between them. The CDR3 extends over 14 amino acids. In nucleotides, the CDR3 is TGTGCCAGCAGCTTAGAACCAGCCCCCTATGGCTACACCTTC. Translation: CASSLEPAPYGYTF.

The J gene is TRBJ2-7, the V gene TRBV7-2; no reliable D call. The CDR3 totals 14 residues. The germline V gene encodes CDR1 SGHTA and CDR2 FQGNSA. The germline V and J ends were trimmed by 1 base and 2 bases, with 9 bases remaining between them. The chain's CDR3 is CASSLGGPAYEQYF. The CDR3 coding sequence is TGTGCCAGCAGCTTAGGAGGTCCAGCCTACGAGCAGTACTTC. The whole variable domain, filled in from reference TRBV7-2 and TRBJ2-7, reads GAGVSQSPSNKVTEKGKDVELRCDPISGHTALYWYRQSLGQGLEFLIYFQGNSAPDKSGLPSDRFSAERTGGSVSTLTIQRTQQEDSAVYLCASSLGGPAYEQYFGPGTRLTVT.

The chain carries TRBV20-1 and TRBJ2-7, with D maybe TRBD2 (6 bases). Trimming removed 1 base from V and 5 bases from J, with 9 bases in between. CDR3 length equals 12 residues. Germline lookup yields CDR1 DFQATT and CDR2 SNEGSKA (reference sequence). The chain's CDR3 is CSARGGNDEQYF. The CDR3 nucleotides read TGCAGTGCTAGAGGCGGGAACGACGAGCAGTACTTC.

The V gene is TRBV11-2, the J gene TRBJ2-7; maybe TRBD2 (6 bases). The germline V and J ends were trimmed by 5 bases and 0 bases, with 23 bases remaining between them. Germline CDR1 and CDR2: SGHAT and FQNNGV. CDR3 size: 18 residues. The CDR3 reads CASSPWGSASESSYEQYF. In DNA form, the CDR3 reads TGTGCCAGCAGCCCCTGGGGCAGCGCTAGCGAGAGCTCCTACGAGCAGTACTTC.

The J gene is TRBJ1-6, the V gene TRBV19; D is possibly TRBD1 (6 bases). The V end lost 7 bases, the J end lost 7 bases, and 11 bases lay between the germline ends. CDR1 and CDR2 (germline): LNHDA, SQIVND (reference sequence). The CDR3 consists of 13 residues. The CDR3 sequence is CASTFQGNSPLHF. CDR3 coding DNA: TGTGCCAGTACATTCCAGGGGAATTCACCCCTCCACTTT.

The chain couples TRBV28 to TRBJ1-5; 9 nucleotides match TRBD1. The CDR3 length is 12 residues. Germline lookup yields CDR1 MDHEN and CDR2 SYDVKM. V lost 8 bases and J lost 9; bases outside the gene matches: 5. Written as DNA, the CDR3 is TGTGCCAGCGTAACAGGGGGCTGGCCCCAGCATTTT. Translation gives CASVTGGWPQHF.

DNA for the CDR3: TGTGCCAGCAGTGAAGGGGTGGTAGCGGGAGGCAATGAGCAGTTCTTC. Amino acids: CASSEGVVAGGNEQFF. The J gene is TRBJ2-1, the V gene TRBV2, with 10 bases fitting TRBD2. CDR3 length: 16 residues. Unmatched junction bases numbered 6, after V lost 1 base and J lost 6 bases. Germline lookup yields CDR1 SNHLY and CDR2 FYNNEI.

V and J are TRBV2 and TRBJ2-4; TRBD2 matches 9 bases. V lost 5 bases and J lost 0; bases outside the gene matches: 8. The CDR3 sequence is 17 residues long. CDR1 and CDR2 (germline): SNHLY, FYNNEI. Here the CDR3 DNA reads TGTGCCAGCAGTCCCTTTATAGCGGGAGTAGCCAAAAACATTCAGTACTTC. Amino acids: CASSPFIAGVAKNIQYF.

This clonotype was detected only a few times. The V and J genes are TRBV12-3 or TRBV12-4 and TRBJ2-2; D call uncertain. The ends were cut back, 8 bases at V and 2 bases at J, with 12 bases in the middle. The CDR3 runs 14 residues. This CDR3 is CASLLGGNTGELFF. The CDR3 DNA sequence: TGTGCCAGCCTATTGGGCGGAAACACCGGGGAGCTGTTTTTT.

V and J are TRBV27 and TRBJ1-6; unclear D gene. Germline-derived CDR1 and CDR2 are MNHEY and SMNVEV (reference sequence). V lost 5 bases, J lost 7 bases, and 15 bases lay in between. The CDR3 sequence is 15 residues long. Here the CDR3 reads CASSPVSRSNSPLHF. The CDR3 coding sequence is TGTGCCAGCAGTCCCGTGTCCAGGAGCAATTCACCCCTCCACTTT.

V and J are TRBV5-1 and TRBJ2-2, with D perhaps being TRBD1 or TRBD2 (7 bases each). Trimming took 5 bases from V and 5 from J, leaving 13 bases between them. CDR1 and CDR2 from the germline V gene are SGHRS and YFSETQ. The CDR3 runs to 14 residues. CDR3 in DNA: TGCGCCAGCAGTCGACAGGGAGGGACCGGGGAGCTGTTTTTT. This translates into CASSRQGGTGELFF.

This clonotype was observed a handful of times. In DNA, the CDR3 is TGTGCCAGCAGCCGCACTCAGAACATTCAGTACTTC. This sequence encodes CASSRTQNIQYF. This chain joins TRBV6-2 or TRBV6-3 and TRBJ2-4, with no clear D. V dropped 6 bases and J dropped 7 bases, with 10 bases sitting between them. CDR1 is MNHEY and CDR2 is SVGEGT in the germline V gene. This CDR3 has 12 residues.

There are a few counts of this clonotype. This CDR3 reads CASKGAGQNTEAFF. The CDR3 DNA reads TGCGCCAGCAAGGGGGCGGGACAAAACACTGAAGCTTTCTTT. The rearrangement uses TRBV10-2 and TRBJ1-1; 7 bases are shared with TRBD1. The CDR3 runs to 14 residues. V shed 7 bases, J shed 2 bases, and the junction held 7 bases outside the gene matches. Germline CDR1 reads WSHSY; CDR2 reads SAAADI.